The sequence of this TCR beta chain was determined in a study of shared clonotypes between healthy human individuals. The assay was carried out at the deep level. The assay was immunoSEQ multiplex PCR, and TCRdb's table has in-frame clones only and misses some. The data hold around 2.3 million clones, with around 95% observed a single time. The ends were cut back, 2 bases at V and 5 bases at J, with 13 bases in the middle. CDR1 GTSNPN and CDR2 SVGIG come from the germline V gene (reference sequence). This CDR3 has 13 amino acids. Worth noting for this clone: Its cognate antigen is unknown. Other nucleotide sequences in the sample specify the same CDR3.

Findings and limits, study-wide: Richness estimates generally favored naive over memory subsets.

This receptor was obtained from a man aged 18 to 29 in good health. J is TRBJ2-7 and V is TRBV30; D is perhaps TRBD1 or TRBD2 (5 bases each). Sequenced sample: naive CD4+ T cells sorted from blood. Specified subset: CD45RA+ positively selected. The CDR3 DNA is TGTGCCTGGAGTCGGGGCAGGGCGCACGAGCAGTACTTC. Its translation: CAWSRGRAHEQYF.